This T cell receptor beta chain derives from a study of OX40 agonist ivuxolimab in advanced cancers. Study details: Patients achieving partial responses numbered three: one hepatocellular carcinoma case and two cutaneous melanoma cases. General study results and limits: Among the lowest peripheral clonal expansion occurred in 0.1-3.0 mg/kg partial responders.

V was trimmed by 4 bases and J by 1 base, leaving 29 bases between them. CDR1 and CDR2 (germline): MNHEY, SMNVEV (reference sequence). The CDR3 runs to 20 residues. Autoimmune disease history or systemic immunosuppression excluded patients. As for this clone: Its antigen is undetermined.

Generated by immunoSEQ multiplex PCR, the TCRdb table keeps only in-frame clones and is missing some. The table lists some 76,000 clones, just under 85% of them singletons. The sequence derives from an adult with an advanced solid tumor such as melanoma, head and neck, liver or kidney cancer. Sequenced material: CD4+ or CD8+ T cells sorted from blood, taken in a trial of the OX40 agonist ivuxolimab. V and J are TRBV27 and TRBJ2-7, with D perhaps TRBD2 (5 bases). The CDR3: CASSSSHRGLRFGTSYEQYF. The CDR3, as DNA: TGTGCCAGCAGTTCCTCCCACAGAGGGTTAAGATTTGGAACTTCCTACGAGCAGTACTTC.